The 2 T cell receptor beta chains presented below share a single source sample, sequenced in a study of T cell responses to AZD1222 COVID-19 vaccine. The method was immunoSEQ multiplex PCR; TCRdb's version includes in-frame clones alone and lacks a portion of them. This sample has about 130,000 clones, with about 93% found just once. The material sequenced was peripheral blood, taken on day 0 of AZD1222 vaccination. Receptors were obtained from an adult in good health.

The V call is TRBV3-1 (or the pseudogene TRBV3-2), the J call TRBJ2-5; 9 positions agree with TRBD2. CDR1 and CDR2 (germline): LGHDT, YNNKEL (reference sequence). J lost 3 bases, V lost 3 bases, and 2 bases had no gene match. The CDR3 extends over 14 amino acids. The CDR3 DNA reads as TGTGCCAGCAGCCAGGCGGGGGGGAAAGAGACCCAGTACTTC. Amino acid sequence: CASSQAGGKETQYF.

CDR3 loop: CASSLSPSGMDGELFF. The CDR3 coding sequence is TGTGCCAGCAGTTTAAGTCCTAGCGGGATGGACGGGGAGCTGTTTTTT. This sequence joins TRBV27 and TRBJ2-2, with 9 bases matching TRBD2. With 2 bases clipped from V and 7 bases from J, the junction kept 8 bases outside the gene matches. CDR3 length equals 16 residues. The germline CDR1 and CDR2 sequences are MNHEY and SMNVEV (reference sequence).